The clone carrying this TCR beta chain has more than one count but fewer than ten. The data belong to a study of blood T cells in healthy people across ages. Primed by a sample-barcoded 5' primer and a J-beta primer mix, a second PCR proceeded for roughly 6 to 12 cycles. MiXCR, run by TCRdb on the 5' RACE reads, gives a single entry per CDR3 protein. The table lists about 830,000 distinct CDR3 sequences, around 68% of them singletons. Peripheral blood, about 10 milliliters per donor, was collected. The sequencing sample was made of blood. The sequence derives from a man younger than 40 in good health.

The CDR3: CAIQDSGGAGYEQYF. The CDR3 DNA is TGTGCCATACAAGATAGCGGGGGGGCAGGCTACGAGCAGTACTTC. The J gene is TRBJ2-7, the V gene TRBV10-3; 11 bases map to TRBD2. The CDR3 runs to 15 residues. V shed 9 bases, J shed 3 bases, and the junction held 10 bases outside the gene matches. CDR1 and CDR2 from the germline V gene are ENHRY and SYGVKD.